In its sample, the clone carrying this T cell receptor (beta chain) was seen a few times. Its antigen remains unidentified. Sequencing used immunoSEQ multiplex PCR; TCRdb keeps in-frame clones, though not all of them. Among 500,000 or so clones, about 96% were seen once, and the ten largest hold approximately 0.067%. Germline CDR1 reads MDHEN; CDR2 reads SYDVKM. The CDR3 is made up of 14 amino acids. With 5 bases removed from V and 3 bases from J, the gap between germline ends came to 14 bases. This specimen comes from a study of shared clonotypes between healthy human individuals. Overall study findings and caveats: At large depth, rarefaction still showed sorted-subset sequencing to be incomplete.

The CD4+ fraction was divided into a CD45RA+ naive subset and a CD45RA-negative memory subset. Sequencing was performed on naive CD4+ T cells sorted from blood. The subset denotes: CD45RA+ positively selected. The chain links TRBV28 to TRBJ2-7; a weak D match, TRBD2 (6 bases). The sequence came from a woman aged 25 to 39 in good health. CDR3 coding DNA: TGTGCCAGCAGTGGGGGGTACGGGGACTACGAGCAGTACTTC. Amino acid sequence: CASSGGYGDYEQYF.